This T cell receptor (beta chain) was sequenced during a study of T cells of healthy individuals. In TCRdb, the 5' RACE reads were re-called with MiXCR into one record per CDR3 protein. Of around 90,000 distinct CDR3 sequences in the sample, 4% to 5.5% were seen once. The germline V gene has CDR1 MDHEN and CDR2 SYDVKM. The germline V and J ends were trimmed by 3 bases and 0 bases, with 9 bases remaining between them. This CDR3 comprises 15 residues. This clonotype appeared a few times. This TCR came from a female donor in good health. The chain employs TRBV28 and TRBJ1-3; D gene uncertain. CDR3 protein: CASSFKSFSGNTIYF. The CDR3 DNA reads as TGTGCCAGCAGTTTTAAGTCCTTCTCTGGAAACACCATATATTTT.